This T cell receptor beta chain originates from a study of T cells in Graves' hyperthyroidism and ophthalmopathy. Diagnoses rested on clinical symptoms, serum thyroxine and TRAb, thyroid ultrasound and orbital computed tomography. Germline V CDR1 and CDR2: MDHEN, SYDVKM. V was pared by 5 bases and J by 4 bases, with 11 bases between. The CDR3 consists of 13 residues. TCR beta CDR3 sequences were amplified from RNA transcripts. HTBI primers drove first-round RT-PCR of the TCR CDR3. One entry per CDR3 protein, called by TCRdb with MiXCR from the multiplex PCR reads. The data show about 250,000 distinct CDR3 sequences, roughly 20% seen once.

The TCR was taken from a man in his thirties or forties with Graves' ophthalmopathy. The sample comprised blood. J is TRBJ1-2 and V is TRBV28, with no clear D. The CDR3 sequence: CASSTGYAYGYTF. CDR3 in DNA: TGTGCCAGCAGTACCGGGTACGCCTATGGCTACACCTTC.